This TCR beta chain was profiled in a study of a mutant IDH1 vaccine in newly diagnosed glioma. Study summary: Patients got radiotherapy, temozolomide, or both beforehand, and most got both.

Germline CDR1 is SGHAT and CDR2 is FQNNGV. The length of the CDR3 is 14 residues. V lost 1 base and J lost 8, with 12 bases in between. The time point: week 35, safety follow-up. A single vaccine dose contained 300 ug of mutant IDH1 20-mer peptide, and topical imiquimod was used with it. The donors' diagnosis was new WHO grade 3 or 4 astrocytoma that was IDH1-mutant and ATRX-lost. With regard to this clone: Antigen: not known.

Sequenced by immunoSEQ multiplex PCR; TCRdb stores in-frame clones only, minus some. This table has tens of thousands of clones, 80% to 90% appearing once. The specimen comprised PBMCs, sampled from a glioma patient whose treatment included an IDH1 peptide vaccine. The source of this sequence is a man in his forties with glioma. This chain joins TRBV11-2 and TRBJ2-1, with D perhaps TRBD2 (6 bases). The CDR3 coding sequence is TGTGCCAGCAGCTTAGCTAGACTAGGGGATGAGCAGTTCTTC. This sequence encodes CASSLARLGDEQFF.